This T cell receptor (beta chain) was recovered during a study of cytomegalovirus exposure and HLA in healthy donors. Findings and caveats of the study: Most TCR beta V segments were productive about 90% or about 30% of the time in an earlier analysis.

This CDR3 spans 16 amino acids. Germline values: CDR1 LGHNA, CDR2 YSLEER. Trimming shortened V by 2 bases and J by 3 bases, and 13 bases separated the two germline ends. About this clone: Antigen specificity is unknown.

Amplification used 60 Vbeta primers and 13 Jbeta primers. The protocol was immunoSEQ multiplex PCR, while the TCRdb copy is restricted to in-frame clones and leaves out a portion. The sample yields more than 150,000 clones, over 70% seen once. Specimen: PBMCs. The rearrangement joins TRBV4-3 to TRBJ2-2, with D possibly being TRBD1 (6 bases). The receptor's source is a man aged 18 to 35 in good health and CMV-seronegative. In DNA, the CDR3 is TGCGCCAGCAGCCAACGCTGGGACACCTACACCGGGGAGCTGTTTTTT. It yields the protein CASSQRWDTYTGELFF.